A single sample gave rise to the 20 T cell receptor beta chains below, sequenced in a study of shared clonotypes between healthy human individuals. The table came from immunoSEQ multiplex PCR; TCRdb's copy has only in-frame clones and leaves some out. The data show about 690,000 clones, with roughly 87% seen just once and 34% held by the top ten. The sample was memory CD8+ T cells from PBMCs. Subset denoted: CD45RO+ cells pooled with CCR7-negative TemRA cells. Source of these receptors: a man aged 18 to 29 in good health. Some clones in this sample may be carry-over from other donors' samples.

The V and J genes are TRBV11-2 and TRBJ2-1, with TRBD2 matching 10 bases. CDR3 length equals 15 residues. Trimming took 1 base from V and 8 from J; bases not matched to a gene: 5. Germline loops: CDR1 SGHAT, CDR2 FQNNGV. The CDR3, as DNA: TGTGCCAGCAGCTTAGTGGCTAGCGGGGGCGATGAGCAGTTCTTC. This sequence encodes CASSLVASGGDEQFF.

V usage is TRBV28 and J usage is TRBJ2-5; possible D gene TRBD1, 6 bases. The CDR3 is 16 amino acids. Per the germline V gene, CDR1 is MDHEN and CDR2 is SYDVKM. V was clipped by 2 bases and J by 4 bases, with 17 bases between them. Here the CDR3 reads CASSLMGAVLLETQYF. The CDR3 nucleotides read TGTGCCAGCAGTTTAATGGGGGCGGTCCTCTTAGAGACCCAGTACTTC. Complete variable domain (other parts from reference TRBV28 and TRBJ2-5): DVKVTQSSRYLVKRTGEKVFLECVQDMDHENMFWYRQDPGLGLRLIYFSYDVKMKEKGDIPEGYSVSREKKERFSLILESASTNQTSMYLCASSLMGAVLLETQYFGPGTRLLVL.

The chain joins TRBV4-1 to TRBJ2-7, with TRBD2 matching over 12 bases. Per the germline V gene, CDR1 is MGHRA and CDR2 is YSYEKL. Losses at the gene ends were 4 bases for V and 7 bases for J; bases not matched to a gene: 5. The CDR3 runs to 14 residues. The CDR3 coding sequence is TGCGCCAGCAGCCCTCGGACTAGCGGGACGGAGCAGTACTTC. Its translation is CASSPRTSGTEQYF.

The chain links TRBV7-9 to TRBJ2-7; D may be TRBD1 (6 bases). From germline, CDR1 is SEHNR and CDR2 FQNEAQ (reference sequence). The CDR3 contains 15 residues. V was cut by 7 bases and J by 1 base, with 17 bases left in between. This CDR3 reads CASNLPGAGSYEQYF. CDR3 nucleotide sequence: TGTGCCAGCAACCTCCCAGGGGCAGGGTCCTACGAGCAGTACTTC. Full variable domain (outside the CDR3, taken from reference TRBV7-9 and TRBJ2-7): DTGVSQNPRHKITKRGQNVTFRCDPISEHNRLYWYRQTLGQGPEFLTYFQNEAQLEKSRLLSDRFSAERPKGSFSTLEIQRTEQGDSAMYLCASNLPGAGSYEQYFGPGTRLTVT.

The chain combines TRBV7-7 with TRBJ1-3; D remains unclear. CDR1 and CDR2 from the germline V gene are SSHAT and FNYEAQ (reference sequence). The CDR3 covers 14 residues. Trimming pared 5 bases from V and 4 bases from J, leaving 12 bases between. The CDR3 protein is CASSRGERGNTIYF. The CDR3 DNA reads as TGTGCCAGCAGCCGAGGAGAACGCGGAAACACCATATATTTT.

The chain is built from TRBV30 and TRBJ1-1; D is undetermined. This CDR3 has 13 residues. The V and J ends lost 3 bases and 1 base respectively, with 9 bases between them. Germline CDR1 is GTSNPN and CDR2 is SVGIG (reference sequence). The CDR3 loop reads CAWRGDRNTEAFF. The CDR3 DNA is TGTGCCTGGAGGGGTGACCGGAACACTGAAGCTTTCTTT.

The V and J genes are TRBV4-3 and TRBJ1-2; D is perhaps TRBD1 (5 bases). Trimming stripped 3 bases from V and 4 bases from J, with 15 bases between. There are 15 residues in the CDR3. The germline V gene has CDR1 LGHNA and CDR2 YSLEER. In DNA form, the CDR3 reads TGCGCCAGCAGCCAGAGGACCCGGGACGTCTATGGCTACACCTTC. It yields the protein CASSQRTRDVYGYTF.

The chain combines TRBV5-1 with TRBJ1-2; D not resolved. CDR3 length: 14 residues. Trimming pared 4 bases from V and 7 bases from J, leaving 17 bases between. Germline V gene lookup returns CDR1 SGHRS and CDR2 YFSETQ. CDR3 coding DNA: TGCGCCAGCAGCCGAGACAAGGCCGCTATTGGCTACACCTTC. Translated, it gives CASSRDKAAIGYTF.

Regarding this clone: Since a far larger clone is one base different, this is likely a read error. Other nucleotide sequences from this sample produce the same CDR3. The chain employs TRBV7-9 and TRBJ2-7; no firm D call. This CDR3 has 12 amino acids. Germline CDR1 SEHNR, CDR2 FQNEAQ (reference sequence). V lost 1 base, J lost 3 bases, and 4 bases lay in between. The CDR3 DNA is TGTGCCAGCAGCTTAGTTGGCTACGAGCAGTACTTC. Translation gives CASSLVGYEQYF.

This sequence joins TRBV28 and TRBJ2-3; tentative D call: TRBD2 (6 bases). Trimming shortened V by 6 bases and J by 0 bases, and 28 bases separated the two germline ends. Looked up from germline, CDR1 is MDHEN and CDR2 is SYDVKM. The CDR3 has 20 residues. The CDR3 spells CASSLPPGELWGASTDTQYF. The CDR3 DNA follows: TGTGCCAGCAGCTTGCCACCGGGAGAGCTTTGGGGTGCTAGCACAGATACGCAGTATTTT.

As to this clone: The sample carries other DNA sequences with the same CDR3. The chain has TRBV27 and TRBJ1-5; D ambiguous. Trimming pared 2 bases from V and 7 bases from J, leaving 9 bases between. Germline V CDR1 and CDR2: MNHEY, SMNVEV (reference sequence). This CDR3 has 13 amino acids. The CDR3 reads CASSLLGGQPQHF. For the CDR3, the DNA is TGTGCCAGCAGTTTACTGGGCGGGCAGCCCCAGCATTTT.

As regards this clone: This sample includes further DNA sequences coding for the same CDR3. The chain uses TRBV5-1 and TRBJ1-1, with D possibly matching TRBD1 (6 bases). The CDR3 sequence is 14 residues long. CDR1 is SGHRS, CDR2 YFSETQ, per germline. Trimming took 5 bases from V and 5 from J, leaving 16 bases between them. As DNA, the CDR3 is TGCGCCAGCAGTGAGCGGCAGGGGCGTACTGAAGCTTTCTTT. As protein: CASSERQGRTEAFF. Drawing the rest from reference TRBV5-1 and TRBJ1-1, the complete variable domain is KAGVTQTPRYLIKTRGQQVTLSCSPISGHRSVSWYQQTPGQGLQFLFEYFSETQRNKGNFPGRFSGRQFSNSRSEMNVSTLELGDSALYLCASSERQGRTEAFFGQGTRLTVV.

CDR3 DNA: TGTGCCAGCAGGGGACAGGGGGCTAGGGAAAAACTGTTTTTT. Translating gives CASRGQGAREKLFF. The chain links TRBV6-5 to TRBJ1-4; 12 bases align to TRBD1. Trimming at V came to 6 bases and at J to 8 bases, leaving 4 bases not matched to a gene. The CDR3 has 14 amino acids. CDR1 and CDR2 (germline): MNHEY, SVGAGI.

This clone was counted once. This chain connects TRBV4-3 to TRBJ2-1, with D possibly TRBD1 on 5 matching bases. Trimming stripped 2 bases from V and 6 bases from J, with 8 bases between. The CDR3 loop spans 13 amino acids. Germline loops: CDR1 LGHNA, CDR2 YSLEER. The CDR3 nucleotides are TGCGCCAGCAGCCAATTCACAGGCAATGAGCAGTTCTTC. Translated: CASSQFTGNEQFF.

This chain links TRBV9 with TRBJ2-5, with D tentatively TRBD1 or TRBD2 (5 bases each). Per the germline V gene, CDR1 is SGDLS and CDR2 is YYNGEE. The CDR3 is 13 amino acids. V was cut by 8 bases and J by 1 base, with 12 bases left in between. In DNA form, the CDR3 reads TGTGCCAGATCCGGGACGGCCCAAGAGACCCAGTACTTC. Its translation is CARSGTAQETQYF.

The DNA of the CDR3 is TGTGCCAGCAAAGGCTGGAGCGAATCCTACGAGCAGTACTTC. The encoded protein is CASKGWSESYEQYF. The chain links TRBV28 to TRBJ2-7; D call uncertain. Trimming shortened V by 7 bases and J by 1 base, and 14 bases separated the two germline ends. The CDR3 has 14 amino acids. Germline values: CDR1 MDHEN, CDR2 SYDVKM.

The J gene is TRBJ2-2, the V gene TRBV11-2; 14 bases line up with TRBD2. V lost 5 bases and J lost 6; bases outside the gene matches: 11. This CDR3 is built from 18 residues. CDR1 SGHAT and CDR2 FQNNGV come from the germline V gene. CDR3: CASSARTSGRMGPGELFF. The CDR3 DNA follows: TGTGCCAGCAGCGCCAGGACTAGCGGGAGGATGGGGCCCGGGGAGCTGTTTTTT.

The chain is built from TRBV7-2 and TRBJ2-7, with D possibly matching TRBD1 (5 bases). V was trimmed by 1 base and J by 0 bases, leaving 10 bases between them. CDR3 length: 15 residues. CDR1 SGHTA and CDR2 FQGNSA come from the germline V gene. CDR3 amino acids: CASSLVPGISYEQYF. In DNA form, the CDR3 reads TGTGCCAGCAGCTTAGTTCCAGGGATCTCCTACGAGCAGTACTTC.

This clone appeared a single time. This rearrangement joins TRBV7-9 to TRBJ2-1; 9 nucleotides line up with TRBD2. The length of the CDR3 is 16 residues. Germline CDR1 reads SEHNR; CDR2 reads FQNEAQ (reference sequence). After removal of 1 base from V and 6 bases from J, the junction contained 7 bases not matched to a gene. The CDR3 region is CASSLVTSGFGNEQFF. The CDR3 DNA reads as TGTGCCAGCAGCTTAGTTACTAGCGGGTTCGGCAATGAGCAGTTCTTC.

The CDR3 nucleotides are TGCGCCAGCAGCCAGGAGACTCGTTCCTACAATGAGCAGTTCTTC. Translating it yields CASSQETRSYNEQFF. J is TRBJ2-1 and V is TRBV4-1; no definite D call. The CDR3 runs 15 residues. The V gene lost 3 bases and the J gene lost 1 base, with 10 bases spanning the gap. Germline-derived CDR1 and CDR2 are MGHRA and YSYEKL.